This T cell receptor (beta chain) emerged from a study of blood T cell repertoires in COVID-19. Study-level information: COVID-19 samples from acute and convalescent phases originated in the United States, Italy and Spain. T cells, B-cell-depleted T cells, or PBMCs provided the cDNA or gDNA that served as material.

Original analysis: Nucleated cell counts were estimated from reference gene primer amplification. Sequencing was performed with immunoSEQ multiplex PCR; in TCRdb, only in-frame clones are kept and a portion is missing. The D gene and trimming were derived from the DNA, and the V and J assignments and clone size from that table. The sample has some 250,000 clones; 65% to 85% are singletons. Germline-derived CDR1 and CDR2 are ENHRY and SYGVKD. CDR3 length equals 17 residues. The gene calls are TRBV10-3 and TRBJ1-5; TRBD1 agrees at 8 bases. Sequencing input: peripheral blood. The receptor's source is a man aged 45-65 years with active or convalescent COVID-19. The CDR3 sequence: CTTTDGNRQGINQPQHF. The CDR3 region has the DNA TGTACCACCACCGATGGGAACCGACAGGGGATCAATCAGCCCCAGCATTTT.